Following are 31 T cell receptor beta chains from one sample sequenced in a study of cytomegalovirus exposure and HLA in healthy donors. The PCR used 60 Vbeta and 13 Jbeta primers. Clones were read by immunoSEQ multiplex PCR, and TCRdb kept only the in-frame ones, dropping some. The sample has almost 45,000 clones. Sequencing was performed on PBMCs. Receptors were obtained from a male donor in good health and CMV-seronegative.

The chain recombines TRBV30 with TRBJ2-1; the match to TRBD2 covers 10 bases. CDR1 and CDR2 from the germline V gene are GTSNPN and SVGIG (reference sequence). The V segment lost 2 bases and the J segment 7 bases; nucleotides outside the gene matches: 8. This CDR3 is 15 amino acids long. The CDR3 region has the DNA TGTGCCTGGAGTATGCCGAGCGGGGGGGGAAATGAGCAGTTCTTC. Its protein is CAWSMPSGGGNEQFF.

J is TRBJ1-4 and V is TRBV7-2; D possibly corresponds to TRBD1 (5 bases). V lost 1 base to trimming and J lost 2 bases, with 8 bases between them. CDR3 length equals 15 residues. CDR1 is SGHTA and CDR2 is FQGNSA in the germline V gene. The CDR3 DNA reads as TGTGCCAGCAGCTTAGGGACACGGACTAATGAAAAACTGTTTTTT. Translating it yields CASSLGTRTNEKLFF. The full variable domain, in which reference TRBV7-2 and TRBJ1-4 provide the parts outside the CDR3, is GAGVSQSPSNKVTEKGKDVELRCDPISGHTALYWYRQSLGQGLEFLIYFQGNSAPDKSGLPSDRFSAERTGGSVSTLTIQRTQQEDSAVYLCASSLGTRTNEKLFFGSGTQLSVL.

The rearrangement uses TRBV27 and TRBJ1-5; D perhaps matches TRBD1 (5 bases). The V end lost 5 bases, the J end lost 11 bases, and 16 bases lay between the germline ends. Germline-derived CDR1 and CDR2 are MNHEY and SMNVEV (reference sequence). The CDR3 extends over 13 amino acids. CDR3 in DNA: TGTGCCAGCAGTCCCTGGGGGGGAGGGTCCCAGCATTTT. Protein product: CASSPWGGGSQHF.

The rearrangement uses TRBV4-1 and TRBJ2-7; tentatively, D is TRBD2 (6 bases). The V gene lost 2 bases and the J gene lost 5 bases, with 10 bases spanning the gap. Germline V gene sequence: CDR1 MGHRA, CDR2 YSYEKL. The CDR3 consists of 13 residues. CDR3 sequence: CASSQRDFDEQYF. The CDR3, as DNA: TGCGCCAGCAGCCAAAGGGACTTCGACGAGCAGTACTTC.

The chain couples TRBV5-1 to TRBJ2-3; 12 bases fit TRBD2. V was pared by 4 bases and J by 6 bases, with 3 bases of the junction left unmatched. CDR1 and CDR2 from the germline V gene are SGHRS and YFSETQ. This CDR3 region has 14 residues. CDR3 residues: CASSPTSGRDTQYF. The CDR3 DNA follows: TGCGCCAGCAGCCCTACTAGCGGGAGGGATACGCAGTATTTT.

The J gene is TRBJ2-3, the V gene TRBV29-1; 8 bases align to TRBD1. CDR3 length equals 12 residues. Germline CDR1 is SQVTM and CDR2 is ANQGSEA. V lost 7 bases, J lost 5 bases, and 5 bases stayed unmatched. As DNA, the CDR3 is TGCAGCGCCCCAGGGGGCGGAGATACGCAGTATTTT. It specifies CSAPGGGDTQYF.

The CDR3: CSAWPGNEQFF. CDR3 sequence (DNA): TGCAGTGCTTGGCCGGGGAATGAGCAGTTCTTC. The genes are TRBV20-1 and TRBJ2-1, with D perhaps matching TRBD2 (5 bases). CDR3 size: 11 residues. V lost 5 bases, J lost 7 bases, and 9 bases lay in between. Germline V gene sequence: CDR1 DFQATT, CDR2 SNEGSKA (reference sequence).

This chain uses TRBV7-2 with TRBJ2-7; 7 nucleotides match TRBD2. V was pared by 2 bases and J by 3 bases, with 4 bases of the junction left unmatched. The CDR3 loop spans 14 amino acids. Germline V CDR1 and CDR2: SGHTA, FQGNSA. CDR3 amino acids: CASSLSAGVYEQYF. Here the CDR3 DNA reads TGTGCCAGCAGCTTAAGTGCGGGGGTCTACGAGCAGTACTTC. The whole variable domain, filled in from reference TRBV7-2 and TRBJ2-7, reads GAGVSQSPSNKVTEKGKDVELRCDPISGHTALYWYRQSLGQGLEFLIYFQGNSAPDKSGLPSDRFSAERTGGSVSTLTIQRTQQEDSAVYLCASSLSAGVYEQYFGPGTRLTVT.

The gene calls are TRBV6-1 and TRBJ1-2, with D possibly being TRBD1 (5 bases). The germline gives CDR1 MNHNS, CDR2 SASEGT. V dropped 1 base and J dropped 4 bases, with 16 bases sitting between them. The CDR3 sequence is 16 residues long. CDR3 nucleotide sequence: TGTGCCAGCAGTGAAGGCGCAGGGTCACCCTCCTATGGCTACACCTTC. Encoded protein: CASSEGAGSPSYGYTF.

V is TRBV7-9 and J is TRBJ2-5; TRBD1 agrees at 8 bases. CDR3 length: 16 residues. CDR1 is SEHNR and CDR2 is FQNEAQ in the germline V gene (reference sequence). The ends lost 1 base at V and 5 bases at J; junction bases unmatched: 9. In nucleotides, the CDR3 is TGTGCCAGCAGCTTAGGAGGGACAGGTGTACAGGAGACCCAGTACTTC. Translated, it gives CASSLGGTGVQETQYF.

The rearrangement uses TRBV11-2 and TRBJ1-5, with 9 bases aligning to TRBD1. The CDR3 is made up of 18 amino acids. V lost 5 bases and J lost 6; bases outside the gene matches: 17. Per germline, CDR1 SGHAT and CDR2 FQNNGV. Here the CDR3 reads CASSPRDREKECGQPQHF. CDR3 in DNA: TGTGCCAGCAGCCCCCGGGACAGGGAGAAAGAGTGCGGTCAGCCCCAGCATTTT.

CDR3 residues: CASSEGQGGNYEQYF. CDR3 DNA: TGTGCCAGCAGTGAGGGTCAGGGGGGAAACTACGAGCAGTACTTC. The chain has TRBV2 and TRBJ2-7; D perhaps matches TRBD1 (7 bases). This CDR3 has 15 residues. CDR1 and CDR2 (germline): SNHLY, FYNNEI. Trimming removed 3 bases from V and 3 bases from J, with 15 bases in between.

The J gene is TRBJ2-1, the V gene TRBV7-3; TRBD1 matches at 9 bases. CDR3 length: 14 residues. Germline loops: CDR1 SGHTA, CDR2 FQGTGA. V trimming: 5 bases; J trimming: 10 bases; junction bases outside the gene matches: 9. CDR3 DNA sequence: TGTGCCAGCAGCCGCGGGACAGGGTCGTGGGAGCAGTTCTTC. This sequence encodes CASSRGTGSWEQFF.

The DNA of the CDR3 is TGCGCCAGCAGCTTGAATAGTCTAGCGGGAGGTGAGCAGTTCTTC. It is translated as CASSLNSLAGGEQFF. The chain uses TRBV5-1 and TRBJ2-1, with TRBD2 matching over 11 bases. The CDR3 sequence is 15 residues long. J lost 9 bases, V lost 1 base, and 6 bases had no gene match. Germline V gives CDR1 SGHRS, CDR2 YFSETQ.

The chain is built from TRBV6-4 and TRBJ2-1; a weak D match, TRBD1 (5 bases). The V gene lost 2 bases and the J gene lost 9 bases, with 14 bases spanning the gap. This CDR3 has 14 residues. Germline V gene data show CDR1 as MRHNA and CDR2 as SNTAGT. The CDR3 nucleotides are TGTGCCAGCAGTGACACTGACAGCTCGCGTGAGCAGTTCTTC. Translation: CASSDTDSSREQFF.

The V call is TRBV28, the J call TRBJ1-5; D uncertain. The V end lost 3 bases, the J end lost 2 bases, and 11 bases lay between the germline ends. This CDR3 comprises 15 residues. Germline values: CDR1 MDHEN, CDR2 SYDVKM. This CDR3 is CASSFMEGGNQPQHF. The CDR3 DNA sequence: TGTGCCAGCAGTTTTATGGAGGGAGGCAATCAGCCCCAGCATTTT.

The V call is TRBV30, the J call TRBJ1-5, with D possibly TRBD1 on 6 matching bases. This CDR3 comprises 14 residues. With 8 bases removed from V and 9 bases from J, the gap between germline ends came to 23 bases. Germline assignment: CDR1 GTSNPN and CDR2 SVGIG (reference sequence). CDR3 sequence: CAVRGGGGDRPQHF. The CDR3 DNA sequence: TGTGCCGTCCGGGGAGGGGGGGGTGATCGGCCCCAGCATTTT.

The V gene is TRBV27, the J gene TRBJ1-2; 9 bases agree with TRBD1. The CDR3 contains 13 residues. Germline V gene sequence: CDR1 MNHEY, CDR2 SMNVEV (reference sequence). With 3 bases clipped from V and 7 bases from J, the junction kept 3 bases outside the gene matches. The CDR3 region is CASSLGTGIGYTF. The CDR3 DNA is TGTGCCAGCAGTTTGGGGACAGGGATTGGCTACACCTTC.

The chain joins TRBV4-1 to TRBJ2-7; 8 bases are shared with TRBD1. Germline V gene sequence: CDR1 MGHRA, CDR2 YSYEKL. Trimming removed 2 bases from V and 2 bases from J; junction bases left unmatched: 20. The CDR3 runs to 20 residues. The DNA of the CDR3 is TGCGCCAGCAGCCAACCCCTTCGGAGGGGCCCAGGGGGCATGACCTACGAGCAGTACTTC. This gives the protein CASSQPLRRGPGGMTYEQYF.

The chain combines TRBV15 with TRBJ2-6; D possibly corresponds to TRBD1 (6 bases). CDR3 length equals 19 residues. CDR1 LNHNV and CDR2 YYDKDF come from the germline V gene (reference sequence). The ends were cut back, 3 bases at V and 3 bases at J, with 21 bases in the middle. Written as DNA, the CDR3 is TGTGCCACCAGCAGTGGGGGCACCGGGGCCACCCTTGGGGCCAACGTCCTGACTTTC. It encodes CATSSGGTGATLGANVLTF.

The V call is TRBV6-6, the J call TRBJ1-2; maybe TRBD1 (5 bases). Germline assignment: CDR1 MNHNY and CDR2 SVGAGI (reference sequence). The CDR3 has 14 residues. Deletions cut 0 bases from V and 5 bases from J, with 10 bases between. The CDR3 DNA follows: TGTGCCAGCAGTTACTCGGGCTCAGGGTATGGCTACACCTTC. It is translated as CASSYSGSGYGYTF.

The chain carries TRBV11-3 and TRBJ2-2; the D gene is possibly TRBD2 (7 bases). This CDR3 contains 14 residues. CDR1 is SGHNT and CDR2 is YENEEA in the germline V gene. V dropped 3 bases and J dropped 4 bases, with 9 bases sitting between them. CDR3 nucleotides: TGTGCCAGCAGCTTGGGGGGGCGCACCGGGGAGCTGTTTTTT. It translates to CASSLGGRTGELFF. Complete variable domain (other parts from reference TRBV11-3 and TRBJ2-2): EAGVVQSPRYKIIEKKQPVAFWCNPISGHNTLYWYLQNLGQGPELLIRYENEEAVDDSQLPKDRFSAERLKGVDSTLKIQPAELGDSAVYLCASSLGGRTGELFFGEGSRLTVL.

The chain links TRBV6-6 to TRBJ2-7; 11 positions match TRBD2. The CDR3 consists of 14 residues. Germline V gene lookup returns CDR1 MNHNY and CDR2 SVGAGI (reference sequence). The junction had 8 bases not matched to a gene; V was cut back by 6 bases and J by 7 bases. The CDR3 DNA follows: TGTGCCAGCAGACCACTAGCGGGAGTTGGAGAGCAGTACTTC. Its protein is CASRPLAGVGEQYF.

The rearrangement joins TRBV9 to TRBJ1-5; maybe TRBD1 (6 bases). From germline, CDR1 is SGDLS and CDR2 YYNGEE. The CDR3 has 15 residues. Trimming stripped 2 bases from V and 0 bases from J, with 9 bases between. In nucleotides, the CDR3 is TGTGCCAGCAGCGTGGCAGGGGTTAGCAATCAGCCCCAGCATTTT. The encoded protein is CASSVAGVSNQPQHF.

V is TRBV30 and J is TRBJ2-3, with 14 bases that match TRBD2. Germline V gene sequence: CDR1 GTSNPN, CDR2 SVGIG (reference sequence). This CDR3 contains 13 residues. V lost 7 bases, J lost 5 bases, and 2 bases stayed unmatched. The DNA for the CDR3 is TGTGCCTTCGGACTAGCGGGAGGAGATACGCAGTATTTT. Translated, it gives CAFGLAGGDTQYF.

The chain recombines TRBV27 with TRBJ1-5; weak D call: TRBD1 (6 bases). CDR1 is MNHEY and CDR2 is SMNVEV in the germline V gene (reference sequence). Trimming cost V 5 bases and J 3 bases, with 11 bases left between them. The CDR3 spans 14 residues. In nucleotides, the CDR3 is TGTGCCAGCAGTCCTCGGGACAACAATCAGCCCCAGCATTTT. Translated: CASSPRDNNQPQHF.

The chain is built from TRBV5-6 and TRBJ2-4; D may be TRBD2 (6 bases). Germline V gene lookup returns CDR1 SGHDT and CDR2 YYEEEE. There are 17 residues in the CDR3. The V end was cut by 0 bases, the J end by 1 base, with 14 bases between. The CDR3 nucleotides are TGTGCCAGCAGCTTGGCTGGGGACGGAGGGGCCAAAAACATTCAGTACTTC. Translated: CASSLAGDGGAKNIQYF. Full variable domain (remainder filled in from reference TRBV5-6 and TRBJ2-4): DAGVTQSPTHLIKTRGQQVTLRCSPKSGHDTVSWYQQALGQGPQFIFQYYEEEERQRGNFPDRFSGHQFPNYSSELNVNALLLGDSALYLCASSLAGDGGAKNIQYFGAGTRLSVL.

The V and J genes are TRBV11-3 and TRBJ1-3, with D maybe TRBD1 (6 bases). The CDR3 covers 15 residues. V lost 5 bases to trimming and J lost 5 bases, with 16 bases between them. Germline-derived CDR1 and CDR2 are SGHNT and YENEEA. The CDR3, as DNA: TGTGCCAGCAGCCTCACAGGGCTGACGAGAAACACCATATATTTT. Protein sequence: CASSLTGLTRNTIYF. The full variable domain, rest sourced from reference TRBV11-3 and TRBJ1-3, is EAGVVQSPRYKIIEKKQPVAFWCNPISGHNTLYWYLQNLGQGPELLIRYENEEAVDDSQLPKDRFSAERLKGVDSTLKIQPAELGDSAVYLCASSLTGLTRNTIYFGEGSWLTVV.

CDR3 in amino acids: CASSERGLADNEQFF. The CDR3 region has the DNA TGTGCCAGCAGTGAAAGGGGACTAGCCGACAATGAGCAGTTCTTC. The chain combines TRBV2 with TRBJ2-1, with TRBD2 matching over 9 bases. The CDR3 spans 15 residues. The V gene end was trimmed by 2 bases and the J gene end by 5 bases; junction bases not matched to a gene: 4. Germline CDR1 and CDR2: SNHLY and FYNNEI.

The rearrangement uses TRBV2 and TRBJ2-1; 7 nucleotides match TRBD2. Germline trimming cut 3 bases from V and 3 bases from J; bases unmatched to any gene: 5. Germline V CDR1 and CDR2: SNHLY, FYNNEI. The CDR3 loop spans 15 amino acids. The CDR3 spells CASSEASGFYNEQFF. CDR3 coding DNA: TGTGCCAGCAGTGAGGCTAGCGGATTCTACAATGAGCAGTTCTTC.

This chain joins TRBV19 and TRBJ2-7; TRBD2 matches 13 bases. J gave up 2 bases and V 6 bases, and 7 bases lay outside the gene matches. CDR1 and CDR2 from the germline V gene are LNHDA and SQIVND (reference sequence). CDR3 length: 16 residues. The CDR3 nucleotides read TGTGCCAGTAGCCCAGAACTAGCGGGAGGGGCCTACGAGCAGTACTTC. Protein: CASSPELAGGAYEQYF.